The present TCR beta chain was sequenced within a study of T-cell reconstitution after alpha-beta-depleted transplantation in children. It was with unique molecular identifiers that the TCRbeta library was prepared. A single record per CDR3 protein comes from TCRdb applying MiXCR to the PCR reads. The sample yields approximately 400,000 distinct CDR3 sequences, 11% seen once. Losses at the gene ends were 2 bases for V and 6 bases for J; bases not matched to a gene: 13. Germline V gives CDR1 MNHEY, CDR2 SVGAGI. This CDR3 spans 16 amino acids. The sequencing here drew on PBMCs from the stem cell graft donor, taken from the stem cell graft. The receptor was isolated from a human donor who donated a stem cell graft to a child with acute myeloid leukemia. The chain carries TRBV6-5 and TRBJ2-7, with TRBD2 matching 7 bases. The CDR3 DNA sequence: TGTGCCAGCAGTTACGGACTGGGAGGGAGTAAAAGCGAGCAGTACTTC. Amino acid sequence: CASSYGLGGSKSEQYF.